The sequence of this T cell receptor (beta chain) was determined in a study of blood T cell repertoires in COVID-19. Study details: From the United States, Italy and Spain came samples of acute and convalescent COVID-19. PBMCs, B-cell-depleted T cells, or T cells were the source of the cDNA or gDNA that made up the material.

Germline lookup yields CDR1 SQVTM and CDR2 ANQGSEA. J gave up 5 bases and V 7 bases, and 11 bases lay outside the gene matches. CDR3 length equals 14 residues. Study processing details: Cell counts per sample came from amplifying reference gene primers. TCRdb keeps only in-frame clones here, not all; method: immunoSEQ multiplex PCR. V, J and clone size were drawn from that table, and D and trimming were deduced from the DNA. The sample yields about 200,000 clones, 65% to 90% seen once. This TCR was recovered from a human donor in a cohort sampled during active COVID-19. The specimen was peripheral blood. The chain combines TRBV29-1 with TRBJ2-1, with TRBD1 matching over 7 bases. CDR3 residues: CSATEGALDNEQFF. As DNA, the CDR3 is TGCAGCGCAACTGAGGGGGCGTTGGACAATGAGCAGTTCTTC.